Below, 6 T cell receptor beta chains from the same sample are listed, as sequenced in a study of CD8 T cells in Susac syndrome. When the RNA was reverse transcribed, random hexamers were used with an input of roughly 0.5 to 1 ug. MiXCR was run by TCRdb on the immunoSEQ multiplex PCR reads, yielding one entry per CDR3 protein. The table has some 130,000 distinct CDR3 sequences, around 86% seen once; the top ten hold roughly 0.5%. The specimen sequenced was CD8+ T cells from PBMCs. All receptors come from a human donor with multiple sclerosis.

V usage is TRBV19 and J usage is TRBJ1-1; the D gene is possibly TRBD1 (5 bases). The V gene lost 5 bases and the J gene lost 7 bases, with 8 bases spanning the gap. Germline V gene data show CDR1 as LNHDA and CDR2 as SQIVND (reference sequence). The CDR3 contains 11 residues. CDR3 residues: CASSVGGEAFF. CDR3 sequence (DNA): TGTGCCAGTAGTGTGGGGGGTGAAGCTTTCTTT.

This chain uses TRBV30 with TRBJ1-6, with 9 positions matching TRBD1. V lost 2 bases to trimming and J lost 8 bases; unmatched junction nucleotides: 4. The CDR3 is made up of 14 amino acids. CDR1 and CDR2 (germline): GTSNPN, SVGIG (reference sequence). The chain's CDR3 is CAWSSGQGDSPLHF. CDR3 sequence (DNA): TGTGCCTGGAGTTCGGGACAGGGTGATTCACCCCTCCACTTT.

V usage is TRBV7-9 and J usage is TRBJ1-3, with D unclear. CDR1 SEHNR and CDR2 FQNEAQ come from the germline V gene (reference sequence). The CDR3 has 13 residues. V lost 5 bases, J lost 8 bases, and 13 bases lay in between. The CDR3 here is CASSPSGKDTIYF. CDR3 nucleotides: TGTGCCAGCAGCCCATCTGGGAAGGACACCATATATTTT.

V is TRBV5-1 and J is TRBJ2-7; 8 bases agree with TRBD1. The CDR3 covers 13 residues. Germline CDR1 SGHRS, CDR2 YFSETQ. Trimming took 7 bases from V and 0 from J; bases not matched to a gene: 3. The CDR3 DNA is TGCGCCAGCGGGACAGGAAGCTCCTACGAGCAGTACTTC. Its protein is CASGTGSSYEQYF.

The chain couples TRBV3-1 to TRBJ2-1, with 9 bases matching TRBD2. The junction had 3 bases not matched to a gene; V was cut back by 0 bases and J by 0 bases. From germline, CDR1 is LGHDT and CDR2 YNNKEL (reference sequence). This CDR3 spans 17 amino acids. The CDR3 bases are TGTGCCAGCAGCCAAGACTCTAGCGGGACCTCCTACAATGAGCAGTTCTTC. Protein: CASSQDSSGTSYNEQFF.

V is TRBV24-1 and J is TRBJ2-5; 10 bases line up with TRBD1. The CDR3 extends over 14 amino acids. V was clipped by 10 bases and J by 0 bases; unmatched bases: 4. Germline loops: CDR1 KGHDR, CDR2 SFDVKD. The CDR3 bases are TGTGCCACAGCCGGGACAGGGGACCAAGAGACCCAGTACTTC. It specifies CATAGTGDQETQYF.